A single sample gave rise to the 21 T cell receptor beta chains below, sequenced in a study of T-cell memory formation after mild COVID-19. Each CDR3 protein is one row after TCRdb ran MiXCR on the 5' RACE reads. This sample carries 200,000 to 250,000 distinct CDR3 sequences, 25% to 35% of them seen once, and the ten largest clones take approximately 10%. Sample: PBMCs or a T cell subset sorted from them (not recorded which). Source of these receptors: an adult woman who had mild COVID-19 (a few samples of this study predate the infection). Cell type and time point are not known.

This clonotype came up a few times. The J gene is TRBJ2-1, the V gene TRBV7-9; TRBD2 matches at 8 bases. This CDR3 has 15 amino acids. The V gene's germline CDR1 is SEHNR and CDR2 FQNEAQ (reference sequence). The ends lost 5 bases at V and 1 base at J; junction bases unmatched: 4. The CDR3, as DNA: TGTGCCAGCAGCCGCAGCGGGGGATCCTACAATGAGCAGTTCTTC. This encodes CASSRSGGSYNEQFF.

This clonotype was seen more than once but under ten times. V gene TRBV4-2 combines with J gene TRBJ1-1, with D perhaps matching TRBD1 (6 bases). Trimming shortened V by 1 base and J by 3 bases, and 12 bases separated the two germline ends. Germline-derived CDR1 and CDR2 are LGHNA and YNFKEQ. The CDR3 covers 15 residues. CDR3 sequence (DNA): TGTGCCAGCAGCCAAGTTGATAAGGGGGACACTGAAGCTTTCTTT. Amino acids: CASSQVDKGDTEAFF.

The chain links TRBV7-9 to TRBJ1-2; D unclear. Germline V gene sequence: CDR1 SEHNR, CDR2 FQNEAQ (reference sequence). Deletions cut 0 bases from V and 6 bases from J, with 14 bases between. The CDR3 extends over 15 amino acids. CDR3 sequence reads: CASSLARPEANGYTF. Here the CDR3 DNA reads TGTGCCAGCAGCTTAGCCCGGCCAGAAGCTAATGGCTACACCTTC.

The chain combines TRBV10-3 with TRBJ2-1; D is ambiguous. This CDR3 is 14 amino acids long. The V end was cut by 3 bases, the J end by 4 bases, with 10 bases between. Germline assignment: CDR1 ENHRY and CDR2 SYGVKD. The CDR3 region is CAISDVIGYNEQFF. CDR3 coding DNA: TGTGCCATCAGTGACGTAATAGGATACAATGAGCAGTTCTTC.

CDR3 nucleotide sequence: TGCAGCGGGGGGCGGCAGGAGAACACTGAAGCTTTCTTT. It specifies CSGGRQENTEAFF. This chain joins TRBV29-1 and TRBJ1-1; D may be TRBD1 (6 bases). This CDR3 contains 13 residues. The germline CDR1 and CDR2 sequences are SQVTM and ANQGSEA. Trimming took 7 bases from V and 1 from J, leaving 13 bases between them.

The V and J genes are TRBV6-2 or TRBV6-3 and TRBJ2-1; D possibly corresponds to TRBD1 (6 bases). CDR3 length: 18 residues. The germline V and J ends were trimmed by 8 bases and 0 bases, with 23 bases remaining between them. From germline, CDR1 is MNHEY and CDR2 SVGEGT. The CDR3 region is CASAPAGQTFSSYNEQFF. As DNA, the CDR3 is TGTGCCAGCGCCCCAGCCGGACAGACCTTTAGCTCCTACAATGAGCAGTTCTTC.

The CDR3 spells CATSRGTTGVEKLFF. CDR3 DNA sequence: TGTGCCACCAGCAGAGGAACCACAGGGGTTGAAAAACTGTTTTTT. The rearrangement links TRBV15 to TRBJ1-4; 7 nucleotides align to TRBD1. Trimming removed 1 base from V and 7 bases from J; junction bases left unmatched: 6. In germline, CDR1 is LNHNV, CDR2 YYDKDF (reference sequence). This CDR3 is built from 15 residues.

This clonotype has just a few counts. This chain joins TRBV14 and TRBJ2-5; tentatively, D is TRBD1 or TRBD2 (5 bases each). Germline V gene lookup returns CDR1 SGHDN and CDR2 FVKESK. Between the trimmed V and J ends, which lost 3 bases and 5 bases, there was a span of 22 bases. The CDR3 totals 17 residues. CDR3 protein: CASSHNLDRGLRETQYF. The CDR3 DNA reads TGTGCCAGCAGCCACAACCTAGATCGGGGCCTCCGGGAGACCCAGTACTTC.

The chain recombines TRBV30 with TRBJ2-2; either TRBD1 or TRBD2 may fit D (5 bases each). The CDR3 has 15 residues. CDR1 is GTSNPN and CDR2 is SVGIG in the germline V gene (reference sequence). The germline V and J ends were trimmed by 4 bases and 3 bases, with 15 bases remaining between them. CDR3 residues: CAWKDRDRHTGELFF. In DNA, the CDR3 is TGTGCCTGGAAGGACCGGGACCGACACACCGGGGAGCTGTTTTTT.

A few counts support this clonotype. The genes are TRBV4-1 and TRBJ2-1; 12 bases agree with TRBD1. The CDR3 consists of 17 residues. V was clipped by 1 base and J by 6 bases; unmatched bases: 7. From germline, CDR1 is MGHRA and CDR2 YSYEKL. CDR3 sequence reads: CASSQAWGQGAFNEQFF. The CDR3 region has the DNA TGCGCCAGCAGCCAAGCGTGGGGACAGGGGGCTTTCAATGAGCAGTTCTTC.

This clonotype was seen once. This chain joins TRBV3-1 and TRBJ2-2, with D unclear. The V and J ends lost 8 bases and 6 bases respectively, with 7 bases between them. The CDR3 consists of 11 residues. Germline CDR1 and CDR2: LGHDT and YNNKEL (reference sequence). DNA for the CDR3: TGTGCCAGCCGATTATCCGGGGAGCTGTTTTTT. Its protein is CASRLSGELFF.

This clonotype was counted many times. This chain joins TRBV6-2 or TRBV6-3 and TRBJ2-1; TRBD1 or TRBD2 may be the D gene (5 bases each). The CDR3 spans 12 residues. CDR1 is MNHEY, CDR2 SVGEGT, per germline. V lost 2 bases to trimming and J lost 11 bases, with 10 bases between them. The CDR3 region has the DNA TGTGCCAGCAGTTACACCGAGGGACAGCAGTTCTTC. This encodes CASSYTEGQQFF.

This clonotype was picked up a small number of times. The rearrangement uses TRBV24-1 and TRBJ2-5, with TRBD1 matching over 8 bases. J lost 7 bases, V lost 2 bases, and 11 bases had no gene match. From germline, CDR1 is KGHDR and CDR2 SFDVKD. This CDR3 comprises 16 residues. The chain's CDR3 is CATSDSDRGPRGTQYF. CDR3 in DNA: TGTGCCACCAGTGATTCAGACAGGGGTCCTCGTGGGACCCAGTACTTC.

This clonotype occurred a few times. The chain employs TRBV7-3 and TRBJ2-1, with 10 bases matching TRBD2. The J segment lost 0 bases and the V segment lost 2 bases, leaving 1 base of the junction unmatched. The CDR3 totals 16 residues. CDR1 is SGHTA and CDR2 is FQGTGA in the germline V gene. The DNA for the CDR3 is TGTGCCAGCAGCTTACTAGCGGGGGTCTCCTACAATGAGCAGTTCTTC. Protein product: CASSLLAGVSYNEQFF. Looking up the rest from reference TRBV7-3 and TRBJ2-1 gives the full variable domain: GAGVSQTPSNKVTEKGKYVELRCDPISGHTALYWYRQSLGQGPEFLIYFQGTGAADDSGLPNDRFFAVRPEGSVSTLKIQRTERGDSAVYLCASSLLAGVSYNEQFFGPGTRLTVL.

This clonotype was counted between two and nine times. The chain employs TRBV5-1 and TRBJ2-7, with D possibly being TRBD2 (5 bases). The CDR3 totals 15 residues. V dropped 4 bases and J dropped 2 bases, with 16 bases sitting between them. The germline CDR1 and CDR2 sequences are SGHRS and YFSETQ. The chain's CDR3 is CASSQNRGDPYEQYF. CDR3 coding DNA: TGCGCCAGCAGCCAAAACCGGGGAGACCCCTACGAGCAGTACTTC.

This clonotype has a handful of counts. The chain combines TRBV15 with TRBJ2-1; D gene unclear. Deletions cut 0 bases from V and 8 bases from J, with 8 bases between. Germline loops: CDR1 LNHNV, CDR2 YYDKDF (reference sequence). This CDR3 comprises 13 residues. The CDR3 here is CATSRDSWDEQFF. The DNA of the CDR3 is TGTGCCACCAGCAGAGATTCGTGGGATGAGCAGTTCTTC.

This clonotype has just a few counts. The chain couples TRBV7-2 to TRBJ2-3; the D gene is possibly TRBD2 (5 bases). CDR1 and CDR2 (germline): SGHTA, FQGNSA. The CDR3 consists of 13 residues. Trimming left V 5 bases short and J 4 bases short, with 10 bases between. The CDR3 is CASSQVGADTQYF. In DNA, the CDR3 is TGTGCCAGCAGCCAGGTCGGGGCAGATACGCAGTATTTT.

The V and J genes are TRBV12-3 or TRBV12-4 and TRBJ1-3; tentative D call: TRBD1 (5 bases). The CDR3 consists of 15 residues. V was cut by 0 bases and J by 7 bases, with 13 bases left in between. The CDR3 DNA follows: TGTGCCAGCAGTTTAGCGTCCCGCCGGGGGAACACCATATATTTT. Protein: CASSLASRRGNTIYF.

This clonotype was found a few times. The rearrangement links TRBV4-1 to TRBJ2-1, with 10 positions matching TRBD2. From germline, CDR1 is MGHRA and CDR2 YSYEKL. This CDR3 is 15 amino acids long. V was clipped by 2 bases and J by 5 bases; unmatched bases: 3. The CDR3 region has the DNA TGCGCCAGCAGCCAAAGCGGGAGGGTCGACAATGAGCAGTTCTTC. Translated, it gives CASSQSGRVDNEQFF.

The chain is built from TRBV7-6 and TRBJ2-3; 10 bases align to TRBD2. In germline, CDR1 is SGHVS, CDR2 FNYEAQ. The trim removed 1 base at V and 2 bases at J, leaving 6 bases unmatched. The CDR3 sequence is 17 residues long. The chain's CDR3 is CASSLEVAGGHTDTQYF. As DNA, the CDR3 is TGTGCCAGCAGCTTAGAGGTAGCGGGGGGTCACACAGATACGCAGTATTTT.

The chain carries TRBV20-1 and TRBJ2-1; 11 bases are shared with TRBD2. The CDR3 length is 15 residues. The V segment lost 6 bases and the J segment 3 bases; nucleotides outside the gene matches: 7. Looked up from germline, CDR1 is DFQATT and CDR2 is SNEGSKA (reference sequence). The CDR3 spells CSAVSGGADYNEQFF. The CDR3 nucleotides are TGCAGTGCGGTTAGCGGGGGGGCCGACTACAATGAGCAGTTCTTC.